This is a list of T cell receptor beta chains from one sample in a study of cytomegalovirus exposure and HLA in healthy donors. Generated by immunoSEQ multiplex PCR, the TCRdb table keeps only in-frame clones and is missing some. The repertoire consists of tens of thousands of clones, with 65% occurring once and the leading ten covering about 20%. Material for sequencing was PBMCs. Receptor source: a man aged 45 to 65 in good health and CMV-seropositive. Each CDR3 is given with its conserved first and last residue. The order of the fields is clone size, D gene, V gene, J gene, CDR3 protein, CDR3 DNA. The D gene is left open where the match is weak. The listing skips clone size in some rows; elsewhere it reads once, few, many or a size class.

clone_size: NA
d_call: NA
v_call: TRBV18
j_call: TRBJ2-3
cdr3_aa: CASSPPSGDTQYF
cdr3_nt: TGTGCCAGCTCACCACCATCGGGGGATACGCAGTATTTT

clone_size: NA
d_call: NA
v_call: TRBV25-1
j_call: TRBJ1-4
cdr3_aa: CASSVSEKLFF
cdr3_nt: TGTGCCAGCAGTGTTAGCGAAAAACTGTTTTTT

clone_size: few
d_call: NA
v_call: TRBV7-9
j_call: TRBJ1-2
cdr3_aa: CASSLDAGSSYGYTF
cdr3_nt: TGTGCCAGCAGCTTAGACGCAGGGTCCAGCTATGGCTACACCTTC

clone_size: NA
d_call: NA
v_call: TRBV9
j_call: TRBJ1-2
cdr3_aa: CASSGDLRGYGYTF
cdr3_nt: TGTGCCAGCAGCGGAGACCTTAGGGGCTATGGCTACACCTTC

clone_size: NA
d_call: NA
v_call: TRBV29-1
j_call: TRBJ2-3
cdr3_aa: CSVEKGDATDTQYF
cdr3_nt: TGCAGCGTTGAAAAGGGGGACGCTACAGATACGCAGTATTTT

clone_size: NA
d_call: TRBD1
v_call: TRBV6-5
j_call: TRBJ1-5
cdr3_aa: CASSPRDRNQPQHF
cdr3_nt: TGTGCCAGCAGCCCCCGGGACAGGAATCAGCCCCAGCATTTT

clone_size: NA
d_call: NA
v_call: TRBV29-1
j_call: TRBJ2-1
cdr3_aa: CSVDLKGYNEQFF
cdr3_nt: TGCAGCGTTGACCTCAAGGGGTACAATGAGCAGTTCTTC

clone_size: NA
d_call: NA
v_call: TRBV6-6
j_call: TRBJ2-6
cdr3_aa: CATMRESVTGANVLTF
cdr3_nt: TGTGCCACCATGAGGGAATCGGTGACTGGGGCCAACGTCCTGACTTTC

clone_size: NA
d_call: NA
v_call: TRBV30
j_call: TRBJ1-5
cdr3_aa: CAWSLGGPQPQHF
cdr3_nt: TGTGCCTGGAGTCTGGGGGGGCCTCAGCCCCAGCATTTT

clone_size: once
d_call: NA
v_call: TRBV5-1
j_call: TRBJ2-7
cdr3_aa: CASSLITGFEQYF
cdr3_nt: TGCGCCAGCAGCCTCATAACAGGGTTCGAGCAGTACTTC

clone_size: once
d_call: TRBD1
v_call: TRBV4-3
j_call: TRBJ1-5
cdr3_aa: CASSHGTGEQPQHF
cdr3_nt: TGCGCCAGCAGCCACGGGACAGGGGAGCAGCCCCAGCATTTT

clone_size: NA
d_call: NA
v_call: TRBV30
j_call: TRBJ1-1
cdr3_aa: CAWSVPGSHKAFF
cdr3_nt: TGTGCCTGGAGTGTACCGGGTTCGCACAAGGCTTTCTTT

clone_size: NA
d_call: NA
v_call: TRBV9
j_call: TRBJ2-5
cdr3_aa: CASSVGTLASETQYF
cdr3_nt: TGTGCCAGCAGCGTAGGGACCCTAGCTAGCGAGACCCAGTACTTC

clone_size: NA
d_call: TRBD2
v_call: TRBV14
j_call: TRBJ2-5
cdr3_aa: CASSHPAGAQETQYF
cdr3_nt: TGTGCCAGCAGCCACCCAGCGGGGGCCCAAGAGACCCAGTACTTC

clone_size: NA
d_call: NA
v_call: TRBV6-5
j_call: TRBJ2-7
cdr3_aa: CASSPAGLSYEQYF
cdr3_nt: TGTGCCAGCAGTCCGGCAGGCCTCTCCTACGAGCAGTACTTC

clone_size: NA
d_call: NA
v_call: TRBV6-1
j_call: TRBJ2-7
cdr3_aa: CASSEAGRAEQYF
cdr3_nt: TGTGCCAGCAGTGAAGCAGGGCGGGCCGAGCAGTACTTC

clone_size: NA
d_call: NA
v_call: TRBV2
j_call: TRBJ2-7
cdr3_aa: CASSKSEGTQEQYF
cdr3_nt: TGTGCCAGCAGTAAGTCAGAGGGTACTCAAGAGCAGTACTTC

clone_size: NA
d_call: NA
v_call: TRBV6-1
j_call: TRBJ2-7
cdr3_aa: CASSVALRYEQYF
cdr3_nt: TGTGCCAGCAGTGTTGCCCTTCGGTACGAGCAGTACTTC

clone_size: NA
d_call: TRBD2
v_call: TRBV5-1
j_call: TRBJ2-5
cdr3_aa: CASSLGLASQTQYF
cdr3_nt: TGCGCCAGCAGCCTGGGACTAGCGAGTCAGACCCAGTACTTC

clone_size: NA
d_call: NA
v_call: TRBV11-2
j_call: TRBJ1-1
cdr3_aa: CASSLRGAGSENTEAFF
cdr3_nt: TGTGCCAGCAGCTTACGGGGGGCAGGGTCTGAGAACACTGAAGCTTTCTTT

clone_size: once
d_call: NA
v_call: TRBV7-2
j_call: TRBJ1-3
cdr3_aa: CASSFYASGISGNTIYF
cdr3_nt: TGTGCCAGCAGCTTTTATGCGAGCGGCATCTCTGGAAACACCATATATTTT

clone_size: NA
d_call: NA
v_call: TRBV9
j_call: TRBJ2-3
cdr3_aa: CASSVYFSAGTQYF
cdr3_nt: TGTGCCAGCAGCGTATACTTCTCCGCGGGTACGCAGTATTTT

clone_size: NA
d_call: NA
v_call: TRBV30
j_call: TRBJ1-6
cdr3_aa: CAWSPQGYHSPLHF
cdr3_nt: TGTGCCTGGAGTCCGCAGGGATACCATTCACCCCTCCACTTT

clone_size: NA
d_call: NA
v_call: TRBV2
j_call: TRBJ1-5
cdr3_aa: CASSELGQPNQPQHF
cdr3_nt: TGTGCCAGCAGTGAACTAGGACAGCCCAATCAGCCCCAGCATTTT

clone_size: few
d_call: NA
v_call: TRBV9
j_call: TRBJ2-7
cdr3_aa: CASSSGYTYEQYF
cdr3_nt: TGTGCCAGCAGCTCAGGATATACCTACGAGCAGTACTTC

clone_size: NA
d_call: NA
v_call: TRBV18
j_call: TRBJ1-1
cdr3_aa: CASSPLTGTMNTEAFF
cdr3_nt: TGTGCCAGCTCCCCCCTAACAGGCACAATGAACACTGAAGCTTTCTTT

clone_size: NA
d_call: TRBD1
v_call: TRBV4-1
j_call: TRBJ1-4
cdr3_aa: CASSLFTTGTDEKLFF
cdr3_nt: TGCGCCAGCAGCCTTTTCACTACCGGGACAGATGAAAAACTGTTTTTT

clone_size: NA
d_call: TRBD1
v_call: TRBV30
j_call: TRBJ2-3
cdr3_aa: CAWGNRGDTQYF
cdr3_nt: TGTGCCTGGGGTAACAGGGGAGATACGCAGTATTTT

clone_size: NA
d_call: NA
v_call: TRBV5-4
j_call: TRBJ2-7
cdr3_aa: CASSLNVGTLSEQYF
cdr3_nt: TGTGCCAGCAGCTTGAATGTGGGCACGCTATCCGAGCAGTACTTC

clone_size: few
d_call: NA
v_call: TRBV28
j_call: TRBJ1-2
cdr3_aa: CASSETRFTNYGYTF
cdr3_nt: TGTGCCAGCAGTGAAACCCGGTTCACGAACTATGGCTACACCTTC

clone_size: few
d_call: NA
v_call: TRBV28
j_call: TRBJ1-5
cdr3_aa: CASSYTGSNQPQHF
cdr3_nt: TGTGCCAGCAGTTATACAGGGAGCAATCAGCCCCAGCATTTT

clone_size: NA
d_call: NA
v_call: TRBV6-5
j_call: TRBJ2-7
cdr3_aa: CASSPVGARSYEQYF
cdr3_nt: TGTGCCAGCAGCCCCGTCGGAGCCCGCTCCTACGAGCAGTACTTC

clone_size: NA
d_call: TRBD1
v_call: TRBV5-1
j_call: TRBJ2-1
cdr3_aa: CASSSLPGQGPYNEQFF
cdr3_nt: TGCGCCAGCAGCTCCCTCCCGGGACAGGGCCCCTACAATGAGCAGTTCTTC

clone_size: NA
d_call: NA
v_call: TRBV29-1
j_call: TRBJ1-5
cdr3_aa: CSVAWGDYSNQPQHF
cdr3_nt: TGCAGCGTCGCCTGGGGGGATTATAGCAATCAGCCCCAGCATTTT

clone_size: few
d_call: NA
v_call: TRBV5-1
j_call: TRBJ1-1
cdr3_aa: CASSLGGENEAFF
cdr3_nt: TGCGCCAGCAGCTTGGGAGGTGAGAATGAAGCTTTCTTT

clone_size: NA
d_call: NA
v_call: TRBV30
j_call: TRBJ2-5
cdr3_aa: CAWRRGQETQYF
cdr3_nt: TGTGCCTGGAGGAGGGGGCAAGAGACCCAGTACTTC

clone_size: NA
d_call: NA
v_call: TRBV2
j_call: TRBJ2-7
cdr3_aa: CASSLQVYEQYF
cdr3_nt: TGTGCCAGCAGCCTACAGGTCTACGAGCAGTACTTC

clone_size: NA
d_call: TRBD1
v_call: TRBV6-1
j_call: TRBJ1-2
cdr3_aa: CASTPQGEIYGYTF
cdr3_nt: TGTGCCAGCACTCCCCAGGGGGAGATCTATGGCTACACCTTC

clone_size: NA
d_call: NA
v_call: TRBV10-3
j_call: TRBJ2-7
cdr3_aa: CATNGGGAFHEQYF
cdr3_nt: TGTGCCACAAACGGTGGGGGGGCGTTCCACGAGCAGTACTTC

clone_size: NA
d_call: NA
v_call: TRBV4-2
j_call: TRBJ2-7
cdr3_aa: CASSQKLEYEQYF
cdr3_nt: TGTGCCAGCAGCCAGAAACTAGAGTACGAGCAGTACTTC

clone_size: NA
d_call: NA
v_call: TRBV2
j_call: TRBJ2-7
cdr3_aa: CASSDIGQGPYEQYF
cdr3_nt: TGTGCCAGCAGTGATATCGGGCAGGGCCCCTACGAGCAGTACTTC

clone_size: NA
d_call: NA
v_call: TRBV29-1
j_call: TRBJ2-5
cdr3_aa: CSVRKYSQETQYF
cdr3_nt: TGCAGCGTCCGAAAGTACAGTCAAGAGACCCAGTACTTC

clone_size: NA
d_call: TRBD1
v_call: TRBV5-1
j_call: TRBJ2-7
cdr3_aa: CASSSGQGPSEQYF
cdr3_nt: TGCGCCAGCAGCTCGGGACAGGGGCCTAGCGAGCAGTACTTC

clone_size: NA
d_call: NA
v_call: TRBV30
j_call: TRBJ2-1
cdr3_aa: CASAQGNNEQFF
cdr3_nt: TGTGCCTCGGCTCAGGGGAACAATGAGCAGTTCTTC

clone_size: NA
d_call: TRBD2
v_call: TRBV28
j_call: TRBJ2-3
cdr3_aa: CASSSGGPTDTQYF
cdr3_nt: TGTGCCAGCAGTAGCGGGGGGCCCACAGATACGCAGTATTTT

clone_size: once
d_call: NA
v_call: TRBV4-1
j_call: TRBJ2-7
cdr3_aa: CASSQPGQGSYEQYF
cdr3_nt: TGCGCCAGCAGCCAACCGGGACAAGGTTCCTACGAGCAGTACTTC

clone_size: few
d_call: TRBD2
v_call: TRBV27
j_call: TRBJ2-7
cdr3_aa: CASSTSGIFYEQYF
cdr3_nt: TGTGCCAGCAGCACTAGCGGGATATTCTACGAGCAGTACTTC

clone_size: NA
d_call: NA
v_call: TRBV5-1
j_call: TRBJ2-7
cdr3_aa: CASSLGASRTYEQYF
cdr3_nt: TGCGCCAGCAGCTTGGGGGCTAGCCGTACCTACGAGCAGTACTTC

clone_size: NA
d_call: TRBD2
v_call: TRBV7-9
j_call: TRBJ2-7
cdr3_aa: CASSLGTSLYF
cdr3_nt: TGTGCCAGCAGCTTGGGGACTAGTCTGTACTTC

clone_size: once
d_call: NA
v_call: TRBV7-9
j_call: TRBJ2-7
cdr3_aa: CASSLAGRAYEQYF
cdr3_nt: TGTGCCAGCAGCTTAGCGGGCAGGGCGTACGAGCAGTACTTC

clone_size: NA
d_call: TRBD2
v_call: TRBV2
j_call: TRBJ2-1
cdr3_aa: CASTGTSGSLSYNEQFF
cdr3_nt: TGTGCCAGCACCGGGACTAGCGGGAGTTTGTCCTACAATGAGCAGTTCTTC

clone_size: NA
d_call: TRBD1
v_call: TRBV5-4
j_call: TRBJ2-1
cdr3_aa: CASQTPGTGNYNEQFF
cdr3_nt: TGTGCCAGCCAAACCCCCGGGACAGGGAACTACAATGAGCAGTTCTTC

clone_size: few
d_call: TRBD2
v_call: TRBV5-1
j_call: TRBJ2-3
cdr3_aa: CASSLVGAGGPTDTQYF
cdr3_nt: TGCGCCAGCAGCTTGGTTGGGGCGGGAGGGCCGACAGATACGCAGTATTTT

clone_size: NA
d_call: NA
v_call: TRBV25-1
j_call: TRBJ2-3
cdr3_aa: CASSVLATDTQYF
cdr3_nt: TGTGCCAGCAGTGTGCTAGCCACAGATACGCAGTATTTT

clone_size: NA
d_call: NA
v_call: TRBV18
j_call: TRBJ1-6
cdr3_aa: CASSPGAGSPLHF
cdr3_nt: TGTGCCAGCTCGCCAGGGGCTGGATCACCCCTCCACTTT

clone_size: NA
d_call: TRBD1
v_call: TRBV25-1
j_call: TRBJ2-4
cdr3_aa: CASSESTGDKNIQYF
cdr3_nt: TGTGCCAGCAGTGAATCCACAGGGGATAAAAACATTCAGTACTTC

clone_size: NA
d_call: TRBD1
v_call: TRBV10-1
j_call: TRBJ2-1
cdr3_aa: CASSVGQGHNEQFF
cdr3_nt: TGCGCCAGCAGTGTGGGACAGGGACACAATGAGCAGTTCTTC